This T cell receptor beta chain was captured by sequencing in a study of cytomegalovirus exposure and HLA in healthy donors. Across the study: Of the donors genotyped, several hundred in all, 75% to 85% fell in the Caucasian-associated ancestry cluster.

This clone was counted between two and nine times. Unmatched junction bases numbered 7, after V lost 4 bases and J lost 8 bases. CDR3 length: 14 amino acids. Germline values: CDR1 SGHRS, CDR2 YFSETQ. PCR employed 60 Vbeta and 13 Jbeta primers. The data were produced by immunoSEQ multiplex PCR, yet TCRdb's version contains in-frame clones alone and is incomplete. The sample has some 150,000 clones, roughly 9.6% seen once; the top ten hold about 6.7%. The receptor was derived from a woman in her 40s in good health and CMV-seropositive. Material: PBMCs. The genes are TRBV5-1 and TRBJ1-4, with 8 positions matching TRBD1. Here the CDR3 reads CASSRTGQGEKLFF. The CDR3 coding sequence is TGCGCCAGCAGCCGGACAGGGCAAGGAGAAAAACTGTTTTTT. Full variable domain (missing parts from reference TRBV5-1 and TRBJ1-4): KAGVTQTPRYLIKTRGQQVTLSCSPISGHRSVSWYQQTPGQGLQFLFEYFSETQRNKGNFPGRFSGRQFSNSRSEMNVSTLELGDSALYLCASSRTGQGEKLFFGSGTQLSVL.